This TCR beta chain appears in the sequencing data of a study of blood T cell repertoires in COVID-19 (dated by TCRdb to 2018 to 2021). Context from the whole study: Samples covering the acute and convalescent phases of COVID-19 were provided by collaborators in the United States, Italy and Spain. The dataset comprised deeply sampled blood TCRbeta repertoires from subjects exposed to, actively infected with, or recovered from COVID-19. The prospective study material was composed of cDNA or gDNA derived from T cells, B-cell-depleted T cells, or PBMCs. The samples were drawn from the first 160 participants of the ongoing ImmuneRACE study and from 1,254 subjects provided by 6 global collaborators. HLA class I and class II types, where available, came from metadata supplied by the sample provider rather than from assay-based typing. A de-identified subject ID, COVID-19 status, age in years and sex were almost always included in the sample metadata. The repertoires were released in a freely available public database meant as a resource for research on the immune response to SARS-CoV-2. Overall results and qualifications from the work: How much clinical and demographic metadata was included differed by source and by participant, and the metadata was provided uncurated.

The germline V and J ends show losses of 6 bases and 8 bases respectively, and no gene match explains 9 bases of the junction. For CDR1 and CDR2, the germline V gene lists KGHDR and SFDVKD. The CDR3 has 16 amino acids, counting the end cysteine and phenylalanine. The DNA shown is the 48-base CDR3, in frame from base 1. TCRbeta CDR3 regions were amplified from genomic DNA using the immunoSEQ Assay, a bias-controlled multiplex PCR. The authors processed their data as follows. The number of nucleated cells in each sample was estimated from the amplification of reference gene primers within the assay. Sequence reads were collapsed and filtered to measure the absolute abundance of every unique TCRbeta CDR3 rearrangement. For each sample, productive Simpson clonality was calculated as the square root of Simpson's diversity index across productive rearrangements. Entries here come from immuneACCESS through TCRdb and include only in-frame sequences with V and J called. Some clones fail to appear in such tables; in the studies checked, an unresolved V gene covers under half of the shortfall, and the cause of the remainder is unknown. V and J calls and clone size are given by that table; D and trimming were obtained from the DNA. In all, the sample holds over 55,000 clones, and almost 85% of those were seen once. The ten largest clones represent around 23% of the sample.

The collaborating institutions used their own protocols to collect whole blood in K2EDTA tubes. For TCRbeta analysis, collaborators shipped samples as frozen whole blood, isolated PBMCs, or DNA extracted from either of those sample types. In the case of this clone: It has no known antigen specificity. Qualities for individual bases were not recorded, and no much larger clone is one base off.

Sequencing was carried out using peripheral blood. The receptor comes from a man aged 45-65 years with acute or convalescent COVID-19. This sequence uses TRBV24-1 and TRBJ2-1; a stretch of 13 junction bases matches TRBD2. The CDR3 region reads CATSPPGLAGKDEQFF. The DNA is as follows: TGTGCCACCAGTCCCCCGGGACTAGCGGGAAAGGATGAGCAGTTCTTC.